One and the same sample provided the 22 T cell receptor beta chains below, sequenced in a study of T cell repertoires in cytomegalovirus infection. No antigen is known for these receptors. TCRdb recomputed calls from the reads with MiXCR, one row per CDR3 protein. The sample carries some 940,000 distinct CDR3 sequences, under 40% recorded once. The source was cultured CD8+ T cells from PBMCs, collected from culture after CMV antigen stimulation. The receptors were gathered from a human donor in good health (CMV status not recorded). Some clones in this sample may be carry-over from other donors' samples.

This clonotype turned up a few times. V and J are TRBV25-1 and TRBJ1-1; no definite D call. The germline V gene encodes CDR1 MGHDK and CDR2 SYGVNS. The CDR3 runs to 14 residues. Trimming left V 1 base short and J 8 bases short, with 14 bases between. Here the CDR3 reads CASSELIGGQEAFF. In nucleotides, the CDR3 is TGTGCCAGCAGTGAATTGATAGGAGGGCAAGAAGCTTTCTTT.

This clonotype has just a few counts. This chain links TRBV10-3 with TRBJ1-4; a weak D match, TRBD1 (5 bases). Germline lookup yields CDR1 ENHRY and CDR2 SYGVKD. Trimming removed 0 bases at V and 4 bases at J, with 12 bases between. The length of the CDR3 is 16 residues. The CDR3, as DNA: TGTGCCATCAGTGAGTCTCAAGGGGTCGGTAATGAAAAACTGTTTTTT. Protein: CAISESQGVGNEKLFF.

This sequence joins TRBV6-2 or TRBV6-3 and TRBJ1-2, with D possibly being TRBD1 (5 bases). Germline assignment: CDR1 MNHEY and CDR2 SVGEGT. CDR3 length: 14 amino acids. V was trimmed by 2 bases and J by 0 bases, leaving 7 bases between them. CDR3 nucleotides: TGTGCCAGCAGTTACGGGGCGACTAACTATGGCTACACCTTC. Its translation is CASSYGATNYGYTF.

The DNA for the CDR3 is TGTGCCAGCAGCTTTGACACCGTGGGACAGGAGAACACTGAAGCTTTCTTT. It codes for CASSFDTVGQENTEAFF. V usage is TRBV7-3 and J usage is TRBJ1-1; 8 bases fit TRBD1. This CDR3 is 17 amino acids long. CDR1 and CDR2 from the germline V gene are SGHTA and FQGTGA. V shed 3 bases and J 1 base; nucleotides not matched to a gene: 10.

On this clonotype itself: At one end, the junction sequence differs from germline, possibly due to a read error. The rearrangement joins TRBV7-9 to TRBJ1-1, with D unclear. This CDR3 comprises 12 residues. Germline V gene data show CDR1 as SEHNR and CDR2 as FQNEAQ (reference sequence). The CDR3 coding sequence is TGTGCCAGCAGCTTGAAATCCTCTGAAGCTTCCTTT. Protein product: CASSLKSSEASF.

This clonotype was counted many times. This chain uses TRBV7-8 with TRBJ2-5; the match to TRBD2 covers 12 bases. This CDR3 region has 14 residues. Per germline, CDR1 SGHVS and CDR2 FQNEAQ. Germline trimming cut 5 bases from V and 4 bases from J; bases unmatched to any gene: 2. CDR3 in amino acids: CASSPTSGGETQYF. CDR3 sequence (DNA): TGTGCCAGCAGCCCGACTAGCGGGGGAGAGACCCAGTACTTC.

The CDR3 bases are TGTGCCAGCAGTTTAGGGCAGGGGCGACTCTATGGCTACACCTTC. This translates into CASSLGQGRLYGYTF. The rearrangement uses TRBV27 and TRBJ1-2; the D gene is possibly TRBD1 (6 bases). The CDR3 runs to 15 residues. V lost 2 bases and J 4 bases, leaving 14 bases between the germline ends. Germline CDR1 is MNHEY and CDR2 is SMNVEV (reference sequence).

This rearrangement joins TRBV7-2 to TRBJ2-7; either TRBD1 or TRBD2 may supply D (6 bases each). Trimming removed 1 base at V and 0 bases at J, with 13 bases between. CDR1 is SGHTA, CDR2 FQGNSA, per germline. CDR3 length equals 16 residues. The CDR3 loop reads CASSLGGRGDSYEQYV. The CDR3 region has the DNA TGTGCCAGCAGCTTAGGGGGGCGGGGCGACTCCTACGAGCAGTACGTC.

V usage is TRBV2 and J usage is TRBJ2-1; D perhaps matches TRBD2 (6 bases). The CDR3 has 10 residues. V lost 8 bases to trimming and J lost 7 bases, with 6 bases between them. Per the germline V gene, CDR1 is SNHLY and CDR2 is FYNNEI. The CDR3 is CASGRNEQFF. Here the CDR3 DNA reads TGTGCCAGCGGGAGGAATGAGCAGTTCTTC.

The sample holds one count of this clonotype. The junction and the germline gene differ at one end; a read error may be behind it. This chain joins TRBV14 and TRBJ2-2; D remains ambiguous. CDR1 SGHDN and CDR2 FVKESK come from the germline V gene. The CDR3 spans 15 residues. The CDR3 coding sequence is TGTGCCAACAGCCAACTCACCTCGTTCACCGGGGAGCTGTTTTTT. Its translation is CANSQLTSFTGELFF.

This rearrangement joins TRBV5-6 to TRBJ1-6, with a weak D call TRBD1 (6 bases). Germline values: CDR1 SGHDT, CDR2 YYEEEE. The V gene lost 6 bases and the J gene lost 5 bases, with 30 bases spanning the gap. The CDR3 is 20 residues long. The CDR3 here is CASTQIRGGPLPLDNSPLHF. As DNA, the CDR3 is TGTGCCAGCACACAAATACGGGGGGGCCCTCTCCCACTGGATAATTCACCCCTCCACTTT. The variable domain in full, completed from reference TRBV5-6 and TRBJ1-6, reads DAGVTQSPTHLIKTRGQQVTLRCSPKSGHDTVSWYQQALGQGPQFIFQYYEEEERQRGNFPDRFSGHQFPNYSSELNVNALLLGDSALYLCASTQIRGGPLPLDNSPLHFGNGTRLTVT.

This clonotype was observed many times. The rearrangement joins TRBV7-8 to TRBJ2-2; D is uncertain. The CDR3 is 14 residues long. V was clipped by 6 bases and J by 5 bases, with 13 bases between them. The germline gives CDR1 SGHVS, CDR2 FQNEAQ. CDR3 DNA sequence: TGTGCCAGCAGTTCGGACGGTTTAACCGGGGAGCTGTTTTTT. Its protein is CASSSDGLTGELFF.

The chain carries TRBV6-5 and TRBJ1-4; D is ambiguous. V was cut by 3 bases and J by 0 bases, with 8 bases left in between. This CDR3 has 15 residues. The germline CDR1 and CDR2 sequences are MNHEY and SVGAGI. In DNA form, the CDR3 reads TGTGCCAGCAGTTATGGCGGGGCAACTAATGAAAAACTGTTTTTT. It translates to CASSYGGATNEKLFF.

This clonotype was recorded at least ten times. This chain uses TRBV27 with TRBJ2-7; 9 nucleotides match TRBD1. The CDR3 spans 13 residues. Germline CDR1 is MNHEY and CDR2 is SMNVEV (reference sequence). V was clipped by 6 bases and J by 4 bases; unmatched bases: 4. The CDR3 loop reads CASSFGTGYEQYV. The DNA of the CDR3 is TGTGCCAGCAGCTTCGGGACAGGGTACGAGCAGTACGTC.

This clonotype showed up just a few times. The chain recombines TRBV24-1 with TRBJ1-1; a possible D gene is TRBD1 (5 bases). Trimming left V 9 bases short and J 1 base short, with 14 bases between. CDR1 and CDR2 from the germline V gene are KGHDR and SFDVKD. This CDR3 region has 14 residues. The CDR3 protein is CATSGPGRNTEAFF. The CDR3 coding sequence is TGTGCCACCTCTGGACCAGGGCGGAACACTGAAGCTTTCTTT.

This clonotype came up a few times. The chain has TRBV10-3 and TRBJ2-1; D ambiguous. V was pared by 2 bases and J by 6 bases, with 2 bases between. Germline CDR1 reads ENHRY; CDR2 reads SYGVKD. The CDR3 runs 11 residues. Here the CDR3 reads CAISEANEQFF. CDR3 sequence (DNA): TGTGCCATCAGTGAGGCCAATGAGCAGTTCTTC.

The V and J genes are TRBV7-6 and TRBJ1-6; 7 bases are shared with TRBD1. CDR3 length equals 15 residues. Germline V gene data show CDR1 as SGHVS and CDR2 as FNYEAQ. V lost 6 bases, J lost 7 bases, and 9 bases stayed unmatched. The CDR3 spells CASSQDRVRNSPLHF. CDR3 nucleotide sequence: TGTGCCAGCAGTCAAGACAGGGTGAGGAATTCACCCCTCCACTTT.

There are a few counts of this clonotype. V usage is TRBV7-2 and J usage is TRBJ1-1; a weak D match, TRBD1 (5 bases). The CDR3 consists of 15 residues. V shed 5 bases and J shed 7 bases, with 20 bases lying between them. Germline-derived CDR1 and CDR2 are SGHTA and FQGNSA. CDR3 loop: CASSRRDALTGEAFF. In DNA form, the CDR3 reads TGTGCCAGCAGCCGACGGGACGCCTTAACAGGTGAAGCTTTCTTT.

Regarding this clonotype: Its ends do not fully match the called genes, so a read error is possible. The chain recombines TRBV7-2 with TRBJ1-5; TRBD1 aligns across 7 bases. This CDR3 is built from 14 residues. Germline V gives CDR1 SGHTA, CDR2 FQGNSA. CDR3 coding DNA: TGTGTCAGCAGCCTACAGGGGTACAATCAGCCCCAGCATTTT. This sequence encodes CVSSLQGYNQPQHF.

The rearrangement uses TRBV10-3 and TRBJ2-3; 7 bases fit TRBD1. CDR1 ENHRY and CDR2 SYGVKD come from the germline V gene. With 7 bases clipped from V and 2 bases from J, the junction kept 6 bases outside the gene matches. This CDR3 is 14 amino acids long. The CDR3 nucleotides are TGTGCCATCACCGGGACAGAGAACACAGATACGCAGTATTTT. This sequence encodes CAITGTENTDTQYF.

The CDR3, as DNA: TGTGCCAGCAGCTTAACGGAGCGCTCTGGAAACACCATATATTTT. It is translated as CASSLTERSGNTIYF. V usage is TRBV7-6 and J usage is TRBJ1-3; D unresolved. This CDR3 spans 15 amino acids. CDR1 and CDR2 from the germline V gene are SGHVS and FNYEAQ. The germline V and J ends were trimmed by 2 bases and 0 bases, with 8 bases remaining between them.

The rearrangement uses TRBV7-7 and TRBJ2-5; 8 bases are shared with TRBD2. After removal of 4 bases from V and 4 bases from J, the junction contained 8 bases not matched to a gene. CDR3 size: 15 residues. Germline lookup yields CDR1 SSHAT and CDR2 FNYEAQ (reference sequence). The chain's CDR3 is CASSSLQRELETQYF. DNA of the CDR3: TGTGCCAGCAGCTCCCTCCAGCGGGAGTTAGAGACCCAGTACTTC.